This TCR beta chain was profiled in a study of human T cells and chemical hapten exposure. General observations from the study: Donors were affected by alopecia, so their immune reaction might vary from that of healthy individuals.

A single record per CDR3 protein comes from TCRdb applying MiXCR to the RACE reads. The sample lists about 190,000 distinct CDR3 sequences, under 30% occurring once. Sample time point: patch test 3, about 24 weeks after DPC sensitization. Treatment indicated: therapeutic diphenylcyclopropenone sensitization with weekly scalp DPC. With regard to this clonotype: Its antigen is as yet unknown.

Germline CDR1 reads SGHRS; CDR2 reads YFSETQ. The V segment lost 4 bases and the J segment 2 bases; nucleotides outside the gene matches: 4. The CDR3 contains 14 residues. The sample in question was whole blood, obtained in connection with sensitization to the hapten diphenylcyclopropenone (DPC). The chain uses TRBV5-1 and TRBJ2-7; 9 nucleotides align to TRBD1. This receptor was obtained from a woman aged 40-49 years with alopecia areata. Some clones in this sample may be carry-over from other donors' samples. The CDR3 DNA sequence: TGCGCCAGCAGCATGGGACAGGGCCCCTACGAGCAGTACTTC. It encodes CASSMGQGPYEQYF.